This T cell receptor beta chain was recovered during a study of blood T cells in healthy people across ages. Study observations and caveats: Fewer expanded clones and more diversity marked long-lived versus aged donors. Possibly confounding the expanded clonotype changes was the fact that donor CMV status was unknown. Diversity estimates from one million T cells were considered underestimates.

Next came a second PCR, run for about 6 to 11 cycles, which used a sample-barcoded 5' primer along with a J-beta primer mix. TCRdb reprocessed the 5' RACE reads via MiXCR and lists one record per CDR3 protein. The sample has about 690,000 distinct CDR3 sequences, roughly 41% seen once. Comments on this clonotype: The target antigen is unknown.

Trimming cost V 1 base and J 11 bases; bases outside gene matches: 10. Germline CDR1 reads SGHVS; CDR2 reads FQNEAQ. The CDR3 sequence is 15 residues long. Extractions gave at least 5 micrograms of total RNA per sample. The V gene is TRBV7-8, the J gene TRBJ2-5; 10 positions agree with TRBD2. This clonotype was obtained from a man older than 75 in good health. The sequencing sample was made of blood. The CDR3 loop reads CASSLGGTSDHRQYF. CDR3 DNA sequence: TGTGCCAGCAGCTTAGGGGGGACTAGCGACCATCGGCAGTACTTC.